The 3 T cell receptor beta chains below come from one sample, sequenced in a study of identical twins. TCRdb re-called the 5' RACE reads through MiXCR, storing one row per CDR3 protein. The table shows just over 450,000 distinct CDR3 sequences, with 12% to 15% occurring only once. This sample was shared with a second study, whose subject was yellow fever vaccine responses in identical twins.

The specimen was CD4+ T cells sorted from blood. These receptors were obtained from a woman younger than 35 in good health.

The chain employs TRBV12-3 or TRBV12-4 and TRBJ2-3; 7 bases match TRBD1. J gave up 2 bases and V 6 bases, and 11 bases lay outside the gene matches. The CDR3 consists of 16 residues. For the CDR3, the DNA is TGTGCCAGCAGCGGTCGGGACAGACTTACCACAGATACGCAGTATTTT. This gives the protein CASSGRDRLTTDTQYF.

This clonotype was seen a handful of times. This sequence joins TRBV20-1 and TRBJ1-2, with TRBD1 matching over 12 bases. Losses at the gene ends were 5 bases for V and 5 bases for J; bases not matched to a gene: 15. Germline values: CDR1 DFQATT, CDR2 SNEGSKA (reference sequence). The CDR3 covers 17 residues. The CDR3 bases are TGCAGTGCTGGCCCTTCCGGGACAGGGGGCCTTTCATATGGCTACACCTTC. This encodes CSAGPSGTGGLSYGYTF.

The chain employs TRBV27 and TRBJ2-1, with D uncertain. The CDR3 loop spans 13 amino acids. V was pared by 5 bases and J by 13 bases, with 18 bases between. Germline CDR1 reads MNHEY; CDR2 reads SMNVEV (reference sequence). The CDR3 protein is CASSPLGRFVQFF. The CDR3 nucleotides are TGTGCCAGCAGTCCCCTCGGACGGTTCGTACAGTTCTTC.